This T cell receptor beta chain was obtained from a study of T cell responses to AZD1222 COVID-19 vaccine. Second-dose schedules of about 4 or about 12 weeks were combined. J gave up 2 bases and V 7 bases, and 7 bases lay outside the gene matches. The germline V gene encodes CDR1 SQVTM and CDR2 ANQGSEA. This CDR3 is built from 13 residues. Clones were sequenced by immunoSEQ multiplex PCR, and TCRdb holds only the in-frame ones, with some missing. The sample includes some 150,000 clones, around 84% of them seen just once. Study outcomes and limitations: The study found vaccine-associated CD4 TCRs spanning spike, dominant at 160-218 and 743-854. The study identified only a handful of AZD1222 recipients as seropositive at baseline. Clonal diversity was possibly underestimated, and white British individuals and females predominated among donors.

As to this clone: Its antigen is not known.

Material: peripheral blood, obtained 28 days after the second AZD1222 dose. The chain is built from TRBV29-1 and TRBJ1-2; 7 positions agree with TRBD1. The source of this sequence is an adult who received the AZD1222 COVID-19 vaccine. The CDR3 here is CSGSATGNYGYTF. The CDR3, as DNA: TGCAGCGGATCCGCGACAGGGAACTATGGCTACACCTTC. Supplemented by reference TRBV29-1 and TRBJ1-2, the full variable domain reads SAVISQKPSRDICQRGTSLTIQCQVDSQVTMMFWYRQQPGQSLTLIATANQGSEATYESGFVIDKFPISRPNLTFSTLTVSNMSPEDSSIYLCSGSATGNYGYTFGSGTRLTVV.